This T cell receptor (beta chain) stems from a study of naive and memory T cell subsets. Study results and limitations: Clonotypes are single alpha or beta chains, not paired receptors. Naive repertoires, especially CD8, held a few larger clonotypes, possibly memory cells re-expressing CD45RA.

This clonotype was recorded a few times. What it binds is not known. CD8 T cells were positively selected from what remained after CD4 positive selection. Germline loops: CDR1 SQVTM, CDR2 ANQGSEA. The CDR3 runs to 14 residues. V lost 6 bases and J lost 2; bases outside the gene matches: 5. An equimolar mix of two oligonucleotides served as the beta constant-region primer for TRBC1 and TRBC2. Ligated cDNA was amplified by four rounds of PCR with nested alpha and beta constant-region primers and SP2. An oligonucleotide with the SP2 primer and a 12-nucleotide UMI was ligated to the cDNA 3' end. TCRdb re-called the UMI-ligation and nested PCR reads through MiXCR, storing one row per CDR3 protein. The table records around 140,000 distinct CDR3 sequences, over 20% of them present only once.

The TCR was taken from a human donor in good health. Sequencing was performed on naive CD4+ T cells from blood. The chain joins TRBV29-1 to TRBJ1-1, with TRBD1 identical over 11 bases. DNA for the CDR3: TGCAGCGTCGATTGGACAGGGGGCAACACTGAAGCTTTCTTT. It specifies CSVDWTGGNTEAFF.